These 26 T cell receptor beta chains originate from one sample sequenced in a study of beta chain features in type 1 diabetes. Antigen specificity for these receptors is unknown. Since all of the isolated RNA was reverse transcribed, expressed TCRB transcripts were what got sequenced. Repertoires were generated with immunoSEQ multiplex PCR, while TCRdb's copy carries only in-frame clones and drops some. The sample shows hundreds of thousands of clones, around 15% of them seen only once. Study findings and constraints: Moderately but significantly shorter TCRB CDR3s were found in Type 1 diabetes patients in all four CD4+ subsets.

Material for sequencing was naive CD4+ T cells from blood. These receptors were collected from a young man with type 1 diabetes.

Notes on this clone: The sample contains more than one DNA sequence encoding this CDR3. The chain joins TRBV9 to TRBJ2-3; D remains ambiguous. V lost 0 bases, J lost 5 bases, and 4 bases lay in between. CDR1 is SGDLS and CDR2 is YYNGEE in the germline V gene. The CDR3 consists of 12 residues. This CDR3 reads CASSVDLDTQYF. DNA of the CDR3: TGTGCCAGCAGCGTAGATCTAGATACGCAGTATTTT.

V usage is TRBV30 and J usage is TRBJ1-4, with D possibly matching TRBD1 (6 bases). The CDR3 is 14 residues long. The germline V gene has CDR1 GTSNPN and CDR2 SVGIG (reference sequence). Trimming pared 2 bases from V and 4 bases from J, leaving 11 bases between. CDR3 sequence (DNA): TGTGCCTGGAGTTTCGACAGGTTTAATGAAAAACTGTTTTTT. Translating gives CAWSFDRFNEKLFF.

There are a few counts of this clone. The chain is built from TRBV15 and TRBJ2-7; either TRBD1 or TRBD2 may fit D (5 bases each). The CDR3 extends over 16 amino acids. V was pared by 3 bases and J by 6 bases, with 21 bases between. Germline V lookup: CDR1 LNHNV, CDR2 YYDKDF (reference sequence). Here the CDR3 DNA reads TGTGCCACCAGCAGGGGAGAGATGTTGAGGGGCCGCGAGCAGTACTTC. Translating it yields CATSRGEMLRGREQYF. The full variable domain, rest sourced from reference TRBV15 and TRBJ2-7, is DAMVIQNPRYQVTQFGKPVTLSCSQTLNHNVMYWYQQKSSQAPKLLFHYYDKDFNNEADTPDNFQSRRPNTSFCFLDIRSPGLGDTAMYLCATSRGEMLRGREQYFGPGTRLTVT.

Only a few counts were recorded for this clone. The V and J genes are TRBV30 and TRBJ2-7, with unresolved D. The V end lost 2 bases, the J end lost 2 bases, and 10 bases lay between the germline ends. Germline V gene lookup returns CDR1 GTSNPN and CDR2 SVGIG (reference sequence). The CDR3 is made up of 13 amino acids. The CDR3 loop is CAWSPSVAYEQYF. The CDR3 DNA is TGTGCCTGGAGTCCTTCGGTGGCCTACGAGCAGTACTTC.

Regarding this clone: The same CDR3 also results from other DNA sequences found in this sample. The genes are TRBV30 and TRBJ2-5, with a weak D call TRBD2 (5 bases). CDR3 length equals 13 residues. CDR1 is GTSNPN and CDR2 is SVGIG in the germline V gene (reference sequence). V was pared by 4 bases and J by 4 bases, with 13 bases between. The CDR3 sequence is CAWTAGVGETQYF. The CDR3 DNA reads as TGTGCCTGGACTGCCGGGGTAGGAGAGACCCAGTACTTC.

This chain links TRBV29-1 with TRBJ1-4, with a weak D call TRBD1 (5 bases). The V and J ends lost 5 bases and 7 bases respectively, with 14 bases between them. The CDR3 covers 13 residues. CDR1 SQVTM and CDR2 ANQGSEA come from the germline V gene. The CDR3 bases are TGCAGCGTTCTATACAGGAGCTCTGAAAAACTGTTTTTT. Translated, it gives CSVLYRSSEKLFF.

Here the CDR3 reads CASSLGRGAYEQFF. The CDR3 coding sequence is TGCGCCAGCAGCCTTGGTAGGGGCGCCTATGAGCAGTTCTTC. The chain is built from TRBV5-1 and TRBJ2-1, with D possibly TRBD1 on 5 matching bases. The CDR3 runs to 14 residues. The V and J ends lost 4 bases and 8 bases respectively, with 16 bases between them. CDR1 is SGHRS, CDR2 YFSETQ, per germline.

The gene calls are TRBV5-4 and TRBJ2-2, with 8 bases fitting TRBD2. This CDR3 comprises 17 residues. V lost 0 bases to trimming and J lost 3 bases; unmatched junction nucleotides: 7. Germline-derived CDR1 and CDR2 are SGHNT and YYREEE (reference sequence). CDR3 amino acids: CASSLDLTSVHTGELFF. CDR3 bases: TGTGCCAGCAGCTTGGATCTGACTAGCGTGCACACCGGGGAGCTGTTTTTT.

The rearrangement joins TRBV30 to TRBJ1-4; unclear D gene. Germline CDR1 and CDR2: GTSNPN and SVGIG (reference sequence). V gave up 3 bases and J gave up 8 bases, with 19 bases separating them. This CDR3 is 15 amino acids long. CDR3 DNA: TGTGCCTGGAGGGAGGTTACCGGGCCTGGGGAAAAACTGTTTTTT. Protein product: CAWREVTGPGEKLFF. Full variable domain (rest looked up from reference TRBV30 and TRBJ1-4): SQTIHQWPATLVQPVGSPLSLECTVEGTSNPNLYWYRQAAGRGLQLLFYSVGIGQISSEVPQNLSASRPQDRQFILSSKKLLLSDSGFYLCAWREVTGPGEKLFFGSGTQLSVL.

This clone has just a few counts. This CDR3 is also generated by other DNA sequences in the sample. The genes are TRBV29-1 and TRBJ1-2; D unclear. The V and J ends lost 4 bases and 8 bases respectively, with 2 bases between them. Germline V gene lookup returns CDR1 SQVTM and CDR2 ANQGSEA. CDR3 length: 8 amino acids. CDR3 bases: TGCAGCGTTGGAGGCTACACCTTC. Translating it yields CSVGGYTF.

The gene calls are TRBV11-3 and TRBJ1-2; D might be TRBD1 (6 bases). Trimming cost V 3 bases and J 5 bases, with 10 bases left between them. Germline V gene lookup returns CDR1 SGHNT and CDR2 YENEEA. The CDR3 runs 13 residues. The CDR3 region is CASSLSGEYGYTF. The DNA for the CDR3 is TGTGCCAGCAGCTTGTCAGGGGAGTATGGCTACACCTTC. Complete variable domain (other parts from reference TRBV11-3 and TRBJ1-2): EAGVVQSPRYKIIEKKQPVAFWCNPISGHNTLYWYLQNLGQGPELLIRYENEEAVDDSQLPKDRFSAERLKGVDSTLKIQPAELGDSAVYLCASSLSGEYGYTFGSGTRLTVV.

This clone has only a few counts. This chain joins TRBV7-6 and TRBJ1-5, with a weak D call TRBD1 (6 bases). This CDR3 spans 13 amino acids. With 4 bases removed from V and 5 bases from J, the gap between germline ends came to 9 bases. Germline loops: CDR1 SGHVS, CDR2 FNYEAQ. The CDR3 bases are TGTGCCAGCAGCTCTCAGGGGCATCAGCCCCAGCATTTT. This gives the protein CASSSQGHQPQHF.

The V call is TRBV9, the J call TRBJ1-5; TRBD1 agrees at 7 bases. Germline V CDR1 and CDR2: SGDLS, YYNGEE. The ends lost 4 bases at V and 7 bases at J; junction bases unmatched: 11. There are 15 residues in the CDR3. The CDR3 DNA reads TGTGCCAGCAGCCCTGGACAGGACTATGTACAGCCCCAGCATTTT. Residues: CASSPGQDYVQPQHF.

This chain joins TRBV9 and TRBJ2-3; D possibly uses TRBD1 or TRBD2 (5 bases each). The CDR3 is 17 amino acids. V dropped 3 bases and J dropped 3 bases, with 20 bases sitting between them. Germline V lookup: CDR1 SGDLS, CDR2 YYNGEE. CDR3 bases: TGTGCCAGCAGCGCGGCATGGGACCGAGGACGGACAGATACGCAGTATTTT. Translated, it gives CASSAAWDRGRTDTQYF.

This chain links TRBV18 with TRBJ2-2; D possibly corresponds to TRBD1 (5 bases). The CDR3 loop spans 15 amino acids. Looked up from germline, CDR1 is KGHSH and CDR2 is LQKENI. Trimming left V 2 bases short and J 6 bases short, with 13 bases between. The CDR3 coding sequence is TGTGCCAGCTCACCAGTGTCGGAAGGGGCCGGGGAGCTGTTTTTT. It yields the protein CASSPVSEGAGELFF.

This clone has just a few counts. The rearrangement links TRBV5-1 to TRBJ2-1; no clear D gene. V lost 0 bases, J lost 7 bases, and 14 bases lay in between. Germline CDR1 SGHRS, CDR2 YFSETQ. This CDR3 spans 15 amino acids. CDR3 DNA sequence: TGCGCCAGCAGCTTGGTGGCAGGTCCCCAGAATGAGCAGTTCTTC. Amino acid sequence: CASSLVAGPQNEQFF.

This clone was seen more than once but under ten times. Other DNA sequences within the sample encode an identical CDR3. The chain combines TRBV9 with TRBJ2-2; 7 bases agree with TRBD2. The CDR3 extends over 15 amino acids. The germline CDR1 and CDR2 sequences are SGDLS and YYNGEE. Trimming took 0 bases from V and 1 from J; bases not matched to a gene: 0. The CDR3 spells CASSVAGGNTGELFF. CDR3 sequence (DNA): TGTGCCAGCAGCGTAGCGGGGGGGAACACCGGGGAGCTGTTTTTT.

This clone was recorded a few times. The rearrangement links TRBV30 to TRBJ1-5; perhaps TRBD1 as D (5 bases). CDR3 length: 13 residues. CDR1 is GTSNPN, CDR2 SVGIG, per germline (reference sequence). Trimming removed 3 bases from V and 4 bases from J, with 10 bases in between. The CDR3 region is CAWRPGGNQPQHF. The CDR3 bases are TGTGCCTGGAGACCGGGGGGAAATCAGCCCCAGCATTTT.

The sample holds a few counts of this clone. CDR3 DNA sequence: TGCAGCGTTGAGTTTCCCGGCTCCTACGAGCAGTACTTC. Residues: CSVEFPGSYEQYF. The chain is built from TRBV29-1 and TRBJ2-5; D uncertain. The J call could be wrong; TRBJ2-7 is a better fit for the DNA end. CDR1 and CDR2 from the germline V gene are SQVTM and ANQGSEA. The CDR3 contains 13 residues.

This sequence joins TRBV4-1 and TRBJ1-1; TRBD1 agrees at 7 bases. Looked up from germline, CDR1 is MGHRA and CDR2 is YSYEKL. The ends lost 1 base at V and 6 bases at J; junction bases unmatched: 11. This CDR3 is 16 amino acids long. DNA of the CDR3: TGCGCCAGCAGCCAAGTGGCCCGGACAGGAGCTTCTGAAGCTTTCTTT. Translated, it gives CASSQVARTGASEAFF.

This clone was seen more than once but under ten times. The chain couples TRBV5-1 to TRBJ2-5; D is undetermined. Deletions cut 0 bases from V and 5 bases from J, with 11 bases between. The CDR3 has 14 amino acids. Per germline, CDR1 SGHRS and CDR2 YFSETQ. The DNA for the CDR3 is TGCGCCAGCAGCTTGGCCACACGGGCGGAGACCCAGTACTTC. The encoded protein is CASSLATRAETQYF.

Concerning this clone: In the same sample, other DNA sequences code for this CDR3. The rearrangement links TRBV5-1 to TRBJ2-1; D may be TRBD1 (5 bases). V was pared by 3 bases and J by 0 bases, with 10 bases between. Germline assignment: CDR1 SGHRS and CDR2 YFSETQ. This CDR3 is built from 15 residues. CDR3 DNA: TGCGCCAGCAGCTCCGGACAAAGCTCCTACAATGAGCAGTTCTTC. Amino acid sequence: CASSSGQSSYNEQFF.

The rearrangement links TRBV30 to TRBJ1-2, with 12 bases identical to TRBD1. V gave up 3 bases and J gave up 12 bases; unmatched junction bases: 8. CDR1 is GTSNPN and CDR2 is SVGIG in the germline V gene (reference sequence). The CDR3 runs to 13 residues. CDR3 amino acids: CAWSFRDRGQDTF. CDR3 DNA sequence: TGTGCCTGGAGCTTCCGGGACAGGGGGCAAGACACCTTC.

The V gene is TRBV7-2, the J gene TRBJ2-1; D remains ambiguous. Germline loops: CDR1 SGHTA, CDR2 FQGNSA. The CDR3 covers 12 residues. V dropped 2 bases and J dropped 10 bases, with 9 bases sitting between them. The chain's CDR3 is CASSLPGGEQFF. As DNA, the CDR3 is TGTGCCAGCAGCTTACCGGGCGGAGAGCAGTTCTTC.

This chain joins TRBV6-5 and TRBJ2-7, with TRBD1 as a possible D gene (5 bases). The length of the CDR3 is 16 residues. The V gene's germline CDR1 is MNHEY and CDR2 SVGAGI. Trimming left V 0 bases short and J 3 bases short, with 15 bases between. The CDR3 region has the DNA TGTGCCAGCAGTTACTCTTGGACAACGGTAAACTACGAGCAGTACTTC. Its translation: CASSYSWTTVNYEQYF.

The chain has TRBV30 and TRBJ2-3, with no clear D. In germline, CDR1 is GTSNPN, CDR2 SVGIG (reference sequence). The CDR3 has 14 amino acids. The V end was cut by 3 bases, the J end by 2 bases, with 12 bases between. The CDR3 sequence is CAWSTTLSTDTQYF. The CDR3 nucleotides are TGTGCCTGGAGCACGACTTTGTCCACAGATACGCAGTATTTT.